This TCR beta chain appears in the sequencing data of a study of shared T cell receptors in the human thymus. Profiling relied on immunoSEQ multiplex PCR, and the TCRdb table lists in-frame clones only, not all of them. Among some 660,000 clones listed, 70% to 90% were seen once. V shed 6 bases and J 2 bases; nucleotides not matched to a gene: 9. Germline loops: CDR1 MDHEN, CDR2 SYDVKM. The CDR3 extends over 15 amino acids. This sample was also put to use in a study of human thymus T cells. As that study records: Surgeons resected thymus tissue during corrective heart surgery. Use of V and J genes seemed skewed within the thymic and blood repertoires. Related studies noted strongly shared thymic repertoires across unrelated people.

This sequence was found in a boy under two years old with a congenital heart defect. The chain employs TRBV28 and TRBJ1-1; 7 bases are a match to TRBD1. The sample consisted of thymocytes. The CDR3 DNA reads TGTGCCAGCAGAGCCTCGGACAGGCCAAACACTGAAGCTTTCTTT. Protein product: CASRASDRPNTEAFF.